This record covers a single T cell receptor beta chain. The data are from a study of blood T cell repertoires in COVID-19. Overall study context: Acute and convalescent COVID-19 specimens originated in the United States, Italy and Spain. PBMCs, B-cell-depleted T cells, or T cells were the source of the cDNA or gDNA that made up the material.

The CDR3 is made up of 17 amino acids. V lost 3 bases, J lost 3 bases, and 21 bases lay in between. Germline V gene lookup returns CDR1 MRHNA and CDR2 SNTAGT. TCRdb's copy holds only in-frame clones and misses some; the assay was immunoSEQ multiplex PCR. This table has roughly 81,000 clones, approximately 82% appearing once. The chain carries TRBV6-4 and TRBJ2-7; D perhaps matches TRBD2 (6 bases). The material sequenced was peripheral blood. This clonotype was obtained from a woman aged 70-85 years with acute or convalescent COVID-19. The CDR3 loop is CASSEVIGGLGNYEQYF. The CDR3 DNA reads TGTGCCAGCAGTGAAGTTATCGGGGGACTGGGGAACTACGAGCAGTACTTC.